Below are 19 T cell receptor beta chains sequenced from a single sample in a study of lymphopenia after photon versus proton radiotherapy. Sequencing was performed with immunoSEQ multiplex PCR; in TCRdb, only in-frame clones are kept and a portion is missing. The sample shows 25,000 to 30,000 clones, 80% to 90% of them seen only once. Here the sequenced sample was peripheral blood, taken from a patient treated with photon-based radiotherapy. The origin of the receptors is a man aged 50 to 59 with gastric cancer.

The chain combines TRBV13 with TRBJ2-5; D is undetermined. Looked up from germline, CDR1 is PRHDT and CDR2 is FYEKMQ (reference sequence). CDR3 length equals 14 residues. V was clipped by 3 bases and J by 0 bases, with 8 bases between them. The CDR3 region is CASSFGRNQETQYF. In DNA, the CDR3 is TGTGCCAGCAGCTTCGGGCGGAACCAAGAGACCCAGTACTTC.

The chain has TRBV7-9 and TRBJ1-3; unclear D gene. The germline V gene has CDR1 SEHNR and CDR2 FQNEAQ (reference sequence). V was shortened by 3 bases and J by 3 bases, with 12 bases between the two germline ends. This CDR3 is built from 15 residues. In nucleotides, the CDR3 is TGTGCCAGCAGCTTGTCGCGGACGGGTGGAAACACCATATATTTT. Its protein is CASSLSRTGGNTIYF.

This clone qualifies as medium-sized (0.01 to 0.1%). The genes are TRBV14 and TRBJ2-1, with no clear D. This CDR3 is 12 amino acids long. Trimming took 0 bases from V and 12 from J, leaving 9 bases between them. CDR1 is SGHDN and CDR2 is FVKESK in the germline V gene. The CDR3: CASSQDRAGQFF. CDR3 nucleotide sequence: TGTGCCAGCAGCCAAGATAGGGCCGGGCAGTTCTTC. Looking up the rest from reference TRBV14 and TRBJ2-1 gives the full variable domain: EAGVTQFPSHSVIEKGQTVTLRCDPISGHDNLYWYRRVMGKEIKFLLHFVKESKQDESGMPNNRFLAERTGGTYSTLKVQPAELEDSGVYFCASSQDRAGQFFGPGTRLTVL.

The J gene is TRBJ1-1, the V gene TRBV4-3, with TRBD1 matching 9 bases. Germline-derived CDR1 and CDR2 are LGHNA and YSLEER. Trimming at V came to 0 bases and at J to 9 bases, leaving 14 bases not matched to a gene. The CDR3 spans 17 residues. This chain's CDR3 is CASSQDPGQGSVSKAFF. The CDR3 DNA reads TGCGCCAGCAGCCAAGATCCGGGACAGGGTTCGGTATCTAAAGCTTTCTTT.

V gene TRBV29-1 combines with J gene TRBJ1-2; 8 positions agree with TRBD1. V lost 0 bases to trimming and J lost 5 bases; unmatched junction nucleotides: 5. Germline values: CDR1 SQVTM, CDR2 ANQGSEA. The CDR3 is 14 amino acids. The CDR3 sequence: CSVEETGVGYGYTF. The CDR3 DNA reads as TGCAGCGTTGAAGAGACAGGGGTAGGATATGGCTACACCTTC.

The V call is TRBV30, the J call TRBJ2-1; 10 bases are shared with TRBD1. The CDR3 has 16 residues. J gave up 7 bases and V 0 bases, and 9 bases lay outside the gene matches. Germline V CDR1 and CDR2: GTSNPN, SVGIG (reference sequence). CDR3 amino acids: CAWSVRLGQGKNEQFF. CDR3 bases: TGTGCCTGGAGTGTACGACTGGGACAGGGGAAGAATGAGCAGTTCTTC. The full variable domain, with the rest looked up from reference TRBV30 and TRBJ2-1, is SQTIHQWPATLVQPVGSPLSLECTVEGTSNPNLYWYRQAAGRGLQLLFYSVGIGQISSEVPQNLSASRPQDRQFILSSKKLLLSDSGFYLCAWSVRLGQGKNEQFFGPGTRLTVL.

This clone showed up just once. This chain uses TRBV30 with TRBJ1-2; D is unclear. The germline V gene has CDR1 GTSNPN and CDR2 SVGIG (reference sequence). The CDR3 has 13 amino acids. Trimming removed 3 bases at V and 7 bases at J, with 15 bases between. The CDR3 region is CAWRSDRRGGYTF. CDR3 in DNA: TGTGCCTGGAGATCAGACCGGCGAGGTGGCTACACCTTC.

The CDR3 loop is CASSFYRGRGYTF. The CDR3 DNA is TGTGCCAGCAGCTTTTACAGGGGACGTGGCTACACCTTC. V and J are TRBV11-2 and TRBJ1-2, with 7 bases that match TRBD1. Germline V gives CDR1 SGHAT, CDR2 FQNNGV. With V trimmed by 3 bases and J by 7 bases, 5 bases remained unmatched. The CDR3 length is 13 residues.

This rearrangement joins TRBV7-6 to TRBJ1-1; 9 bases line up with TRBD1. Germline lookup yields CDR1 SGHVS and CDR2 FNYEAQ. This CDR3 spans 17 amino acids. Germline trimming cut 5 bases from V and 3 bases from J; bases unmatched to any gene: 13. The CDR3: CASSVPGQGAFDTEAFF. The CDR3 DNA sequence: TGTGCCAGCAGCGTACCGGGACAGGGCGCTTTTGACACTGAAGCTTTCTTT.

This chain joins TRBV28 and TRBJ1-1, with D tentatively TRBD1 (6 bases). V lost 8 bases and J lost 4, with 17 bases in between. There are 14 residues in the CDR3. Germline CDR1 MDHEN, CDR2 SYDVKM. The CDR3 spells CASYIQGSGTEAFF. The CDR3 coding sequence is TGTGCCAGCTACATCCAGGGGAGTGGCACTGAAGCTTTCTTT.

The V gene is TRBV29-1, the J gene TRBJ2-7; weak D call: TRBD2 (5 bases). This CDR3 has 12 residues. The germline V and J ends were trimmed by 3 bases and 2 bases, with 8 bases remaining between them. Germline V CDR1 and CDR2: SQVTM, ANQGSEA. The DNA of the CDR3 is TGCAGCGTTGACGAGGGCCCCTACGAGCAGTACTTC. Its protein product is CSVDEGPYEQYF.

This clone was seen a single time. CDR3 bases: TGTGCCACCCTTCAGTACGGGGAGCTGTTTTTT. It yields the protein CATLQYGELFF. The chain couples TRBV6-5 to TRBJ2-2; no firm D call. V was cut by 10 bases and J by 7 bases, with 10 bases left in between. Germline V gene lookup returns CDR1 MNHEY and CDR2 SVGAGI. The CDR3 covers 11 residues.

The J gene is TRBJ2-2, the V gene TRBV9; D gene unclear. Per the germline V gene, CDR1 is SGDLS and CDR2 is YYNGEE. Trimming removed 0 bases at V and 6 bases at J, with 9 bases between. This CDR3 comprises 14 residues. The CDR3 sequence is CASSVAVKSGELFF. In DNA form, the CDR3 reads TGTGCCAGCAGCGTAGCTGTTAAGTCCGGGGAGCTGTTTTTT. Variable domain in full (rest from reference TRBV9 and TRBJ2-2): DSGVTQTPKHLITATGQRVTLRCSPRSGDLSVYWYQQSLDQGLQFLIQYYNGEERAKGNILERFSAQQFPDLHSELNLSSLELGDSALYFCASSVAVKSGELFFGEGSRLTVL.

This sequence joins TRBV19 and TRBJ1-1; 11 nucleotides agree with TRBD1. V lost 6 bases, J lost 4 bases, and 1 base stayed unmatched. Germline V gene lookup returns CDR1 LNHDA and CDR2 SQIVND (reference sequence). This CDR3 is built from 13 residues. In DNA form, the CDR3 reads TGTGCCAGTAGAGGGACAGGGGGCACTGAAGCTTTCTTT. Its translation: CASRGTGGTEAFF.

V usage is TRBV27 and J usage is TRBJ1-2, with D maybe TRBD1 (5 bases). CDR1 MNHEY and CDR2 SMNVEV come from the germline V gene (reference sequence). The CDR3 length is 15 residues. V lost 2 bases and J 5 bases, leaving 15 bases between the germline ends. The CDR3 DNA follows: TGTGCCAGCAGTTTAGGAAGACAGATGGAGTATGGCTACACCTTC. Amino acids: CASSLGRQMEYGYTF.

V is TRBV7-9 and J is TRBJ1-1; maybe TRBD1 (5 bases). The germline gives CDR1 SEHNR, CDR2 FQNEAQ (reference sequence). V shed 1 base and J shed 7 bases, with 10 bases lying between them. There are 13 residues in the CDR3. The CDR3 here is CASSLDVDSEAFF. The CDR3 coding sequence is TGTGCCAGCAGCTTAGACGTTGACAGTGAAGCTTTCTTT.

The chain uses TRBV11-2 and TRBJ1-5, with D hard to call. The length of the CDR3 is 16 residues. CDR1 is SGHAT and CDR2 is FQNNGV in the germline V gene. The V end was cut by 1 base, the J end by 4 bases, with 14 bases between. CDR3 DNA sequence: TGTGCCAGCAGCTTAGGGGCGGCAGCACCTAATCAGCCCCAGCATTTT. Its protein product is CASSLGAAAPNQPQHF.

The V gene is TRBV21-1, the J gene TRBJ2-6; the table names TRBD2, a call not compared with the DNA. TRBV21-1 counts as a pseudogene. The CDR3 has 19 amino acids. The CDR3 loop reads CASSSPRRGQNSGANVLTF. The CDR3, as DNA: TGTGCCAGCAGCTCCCCTCGGCGGGGTCAGAACTCTGGGGCCAACGTCCTGACTTTC.

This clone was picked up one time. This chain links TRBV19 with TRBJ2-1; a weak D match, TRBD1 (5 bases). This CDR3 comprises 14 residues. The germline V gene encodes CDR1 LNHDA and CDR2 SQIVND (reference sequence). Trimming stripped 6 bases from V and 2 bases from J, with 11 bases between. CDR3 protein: CASRPTATYNEQFF. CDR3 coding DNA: TGTGCCAGTAGGCCGACAGCCACCTACAATGAGCAGTTCTTC.